These 7 T cell receptor beta chains came from one sample sequenced in a study of shared clonotypes between healthy human individuals. Naive CD8 cells lacked CD45RO and underwent positive selection for CCR7, leaving out terminally differentiated effector memory CD45RA+ cells. Sequencing was performed with immunoSEQ multiplex PCR; in TCRdb, only in-frame clones are kept and a portion is missing. Of around 2,000,000 clones detected, about 95% appear once; the ten largest clones hold roughly 1%. The material sequenced was naive CD8+ T cells sorted from blood. The receptors were sampled from a man aged 18 to 29 in good health.

The V call is TRBV19, the J call TRBJ2-7; 8 nucleotides agree with TRBD1. This CDR3 is built from 15 residues. V was pared by 3 bases and J by 2 bases, with 6 bases of the junction left unmatched. CDR1 is LNHDA and CDR2 is SQIVND in the germline V gene (reference sequence). CDR3 nucleotide sequence: TGTGCCAGTAGTATTGGGACAGGCAAAACCTACGAGCAGTACTTC. Protein: CASSIGTGKTYEQYF.

A word on this clone: Other DNA sequences in the same sample also yield this CDR3. CDR3 residues: CAWDELGNTIYF. DNA of the CDR3: TGTGCCTGGGATGAGTTAGGAAACACCATATATTTT. V usage is TRBV30 and J usage is TRBJ1-3; no definite D call. Germline values: CDR1 GTSNPN, CDR2 SVGIG (reference sequence). V was pared by 5 bases and J by 4 bases, with 9 bases between. This CDR3 region has 12 residues.

This chain connects TRBV5-6 to TRBJ2-7; 9 bases line up with TRBD2. The junction had 4 bases not matched to a gene; V was cut back by 2 bases and J by 4 bases. CDR1 SGHDT and CDR2 YYEEEE come from the germline V gene. The CDR3 extends over 14 amino acids. CDR3 protein: CASSLIAGAYEQYF. For the CDR3, the DNA is TGTGCCAGCAGCTTAATAGCGGGAGCTTACGAGCAGTACTTC.

The V call is TRBV7-6, the J call TRBJ2-7; 7 bases align to TRBD1. In germline, CDR1 is SGHVS, CDR2 FNYEAQ. The CDR3 length is 16 residues. Germline trimming cut 1 base from V and 5 bases from J; bases unmatched to any gene: 11. The CDR3 loop is CASSLGPGQPDDEQYF. The DNA of the CDR3 is TGTGCCAGCAGCTTAGGCCCGGGACAGCCCGACGACGAGCAGTACTTC.

The chain employs TRBV5-1 and TRBJ2-4; maybe TRBD1 (6 bases). V lost 0 bases to trimming and J lost 5 bases, with 12 bases between them. This CDR3 spans 15 amino acids. The germline V gene encodes CDR1 SGHRS and CDR2 YFSETQ. The CDR3 bases are TGCGCCAGCAGCTTGGGTTTGGGACAAGAAAACATTCAGTACTTC. Its protein is CASSLGLGQENIQYF.

A remark on this clone: At the DNA level, this CDR3 is encoded by other sequences in the same sample as well. The chain employs TRBV2 and TRBJ2-3; D remains unclear. CDR1 and CDR2 (germline): SNHLY, FYNNEI. The CDR3 contains 14 residues. Between the trimmed V and J ends, which lost 1 base and 0 bases, there was a span of 5 bases. This CDR3 is CASSEVSSTDTQYF. The CDR3 DNA follows: TGTGCCAGCAGTGAAGTCAGCAGCACAGATACGCAGTATTTT.

This chain joins TRBV5-1 and TRBJ2-7, with a weak D call TRBD1 (6 bases). Germline CDR1 is SGHRS and CDR2 is YFSETQ. V lost 4 bases, J lost 4 bases, and 18 bases lay in between. The CDR3 runs to 15 residues. CDR3 residues: CASSGGTGIGYEQYF. The CDR3 nucleotides read TGCGCCAGCAGCGGGGGAACAGGGATCGGGTACGAGCAGTACTTC.